These T cell receptor beta chains were read from a single sample in a study of identifying expanded T cells in peripheral blood. Only in-frame clones appear in the TCRdb table, and some are missing; sequencing was by immunoSEQ multiplex PCR. The table has 75,000 to 95,000 clones, roughly 81% seen once; the top ten hold around 4.5%. Sequenced input: blood. These receptor sequences come from a person between 18 and 75 years old in good health. The CDR3 runs from the conserved cysteine through the conserved F or W. A D gene is named only where the DNA matches it firmly. Size values are once, few and many counts, or a class for expanded clones, and some rows have none.

TRBV19	TRBJ2-7	TRBD2	NA	CASSTAAGFGEQYF	TGTGCCAGTAGTACGGCAGCGGGATTTGGGGAGCAGTACTTC
TRBV9	TRBJ1-6	NA	few	CASSVTGNSPLHF	TGTGCCAGCAGCGTCACAGGGAATTCACCCCTCCACTTT
TRBV5-6	TRBJ2-3	NA	NA	CASSLVGLRYTDTQYF	TGTGCCAGCAGCTTGGTAGGGTTAAGGTATACAGATACGCAGTATTTT
TRBV6-5	TRBJ1-6	NA	NA	CAISESTDSPLHF	TGTGCCATCAGTGAGTCGACAGATTCACCCCTCCACTTT
TRBV6-6	TRBJ1-3	NA	NA	CASSAPGGLGNTIYF	TGTGCCAGCAGTGCCCCCGGGGGGCTTGGAAACACCATATATTTT
TRBV4-3	TRBJ1-3	NA	few	CASSQDHPRLSGNTIYF	TGCGCCAGCAGCCAAGACCACCCACGGCTCTCTGGAAACACCATATATTTT
TRBV7-9	TRBJ2-3	NA	NA	CASSSVERQGTDTQYF	TGTGCCAGCAGCTCCGTCGAAAGGCAGGGGACAGATACGCAGTATTTT
TRBV11-2	TRBJ2-2	NA	NA	CASSLGGYTGELFF	TGTGCCAGCAGCTTAGGCGGGTACACCGGGGAGCTGTTTTTT
TRBV5-1	TRBJ2-2	NA	NA	CASSLIGANTGELFF	TGCGCCAGCAGCTTGATAGGGGCGAACACCGGGGAGCTGTTTTTT
TRBV14	TRBJ1-1	TRBD1	few	CASNPILWGTAANTEAFF	TGTGCCAGCAATCCAATCCTTTGGGGGACAGCCGCAAACACTGAAGCTTTCTTT
TRBV30	TRBJ2-7	NA	NA	CAWSVPGWGTHEQYF	TGTGCCTGGAGTGTACCGGGGTGGGGGACCCACGAGCAGTACTTC
TRBV7-3	TRBJ1-6	NA	few	CASSLTGPNSPLHF	TGTGCCAGCAGCTTAACTGGTCCAAATTCACCCCTCCACTTT
TRBV15	TRBJ2-3	NA	NA	CATSGGPTDTQYF	TGTGCCACCTCGGGGGGCCCCACAGATACGCAGTATTTT
TRBV19	TRBJ2-1	NA	NA	CASSIDPSSYNEQFF	TGTGCCAGTAGTATAGATCCCTCCAGTTACAATGAGCAGTTCTTC
TRBV18	TRBJ1-6	NA	NA	CASSPEGRDYSPLHF	TGTGCCAGCTCACCGGAGGGGCGGGATTATTCACCCCTCCACTTT
TRBV6-6	TRBJ1-2	NA	NA	CASSYREGGYGYTF	TGTGCCAGCAGTTACAGGGAAGGGGGATATGGCTACACCTTC
TRBV4-1	TRBJ2-1	NA	NA	CASSQDPYNEQFF	TGCGCCAGCAGCCAAGATCCGTACAATGAGCAGTTCTTC
TRBV6-5	TRBJ1-5	TRBD1	NA	CASSYRAGQGIQPQHF	TGTGCCAGCAGTTACCGTGCGGGACAGGGGATTCAGCCCCAGCATTTT